Presented here are 18 T cell receptor beta chains from one specimen sequenced in a study of cytomegalovirus exposure and HLA in healthy donors. The PCR was carried out with 60 Vbeta primers and 13 Jbeta primers. TCRdb keeps only in-frame clones here, not all; method: immunoSEQ multiplex PCR. The sample shows more than 95,000 clones, approximately 77% of them seen only once. The material sequenced was PBMCs. The receptor source for this set is a man in his forties or fifties in good health and CMV-seropositive.

The chain is built from TRBV4-1 and TRBJ2-6; 9 nucleotides line up with TRBD1. V lost 3 bases and J lost 0; bases outside the gene matches: 6. There are 18 residues in the CDR3. Germline-derived CDR1 and CDR2 are MGHRA and YSYEKL. The CDR3 sequence is CASSQDRGFRSGANVLTF. CDR3 sequence (DNA): TGCGCCAGCAGCCAGGACAGGGGATTTCGCTCTGGGGCCAACGTCCTGACTTTC.

CDR3: CSVEGPGYTF. DNA of the CDR3: TGCAGCGTTGAGGGGCCTGGCTACACCTTC. The gene calls are TRBV29-1 and TRBJ1-2, with TRBD1 as a possible D gene (5 bases). Per germline, CDR1 SQVTM and CDR2 ANQGSEA. This CDR3 has 10 amino acids. V was shortened by 3 bases and J by 7 bases, with 6 bases between the two germline ends.

This clone has only a few counts. The CDR3 here is CASSVRQTEAFF. The CDR3, as DNA: TGTGCCAGCAGTGTCAGACAGACTGAAGCTTTCTTT. The chain joins TRBV2 to TRBJ1-1; the D gene is possibly TRBD1 (5 bases). Germline V CDR1 and CDR2: SNHLY, FYNNEI. The CDR3 consists of 12 residues. Trimming removed 4 bases at V and 5 bases at J, with 8 bases between.

The V and J genes are TRBV5-4 and TRBJ2-1; perhaps TRBD1 as D (6 bases). Trimming pared 3 bases from V and 6 bases from J, leaving 10 bases between. Germline-derived CDR1 and CDR2 are SGHNT and YYREEE (reference sequence). The CDR3 totals 13 residues. The CDR3 DNA sequence: TGTGCCAGCAGCTCCTGGGGGCCCAATGAGCAGTTCTTC. As protein: CASSSWGPNEQFF. Variable domain in full (rest from reference TRBV5-4 and TRBJ2-1): ETGVTQSPTHLIKTRGQQVTLRCSSQSGHNTVSWYQQALGQGPQFIFQYYREEENGRGNFPPRFSGLQFPNYSSELNVNALELDDSALYLCASSSWGPNEQFFGPGTRLTVL.

V is TRBV9 and J is TRBJ1-1; D ambiguous. The V gene lost 0 bases and the J gene lost 0 bases, with 9 bases spanning the gap. Per the germline V gene, CDR1 is SGDLS and CDR2 is YYNGEE. The CDR3 has 15 amino acids. The CDR3: CASSVGGIMNTEAFF. The CDR3 DNA is TGTGCCAGCAGCGTAGGAGGGATAATGAACACTGAAGCTTTCTTT.

This chain connects TRBV6-5 to TRBJ1-2; 8 nucleotides line up with TRBD1. The V gene's germline CDR1 is MNHEY and CDR2 SVGAGI. J lost 11 bases, V lost 8 bases, and 7 bases had no gene match. This CDR3 is 11 amino acids long. CDR3 sequence reads: CASGQGERYTF. CDR3 coding DNA: TGTGCCAGCGGACAGGGAGAGAGGTACACCTTC.

The V call is TRBV19, the J call TRBJ2-3; 7 nucleotides match TRBD1. Trimming took 5 bases from V and 8 from J; bases not matched to a gene: 4. This CDR3 comprises 12 residues. CDR1 and CDR2 from the germline V gene are LNHDA and SQIVND (reference sequence). CDR3 amino acids: CASSPDRATQYF. The CDR3 DNA reads as TGTGCCAGTAGTCCAGACAGGGCTACGCAGTATTTT.

The rearrangement links TRBV2 to TRBJ1-2; TRBD1 matches 10 bases. This CDR3 has 13 amino acids. V was clipped by 5 bases and J by 8 bases; unmatched bases: 5. The V gene's germline CDR1 is SNHLY and CDR2 FYNNEI. The CDR3 loop reads CASSIRTGGGYTF. As DNA, the CDR3 is TGTGCCAGCAGTATTAGGACAGGGGGGGGCTACACCTTC.

This rearrangement joins TRBV9 to TRBJ1-1; D perhaps matches TRBD1 (6 bases). The V end lost 0 bases, the J end lost 8 bases, and 17 bases lay between the germline ends. Germline values: CDR1 SGDLS, CDR2 YYNGEE. This CDR3 has 15 residues. DNA for the CDR3: TGTGCCAGCAGCGTAGACGGGAAGGTGGGGGCCGAAGCTTTCTTT. It specifies CASSVDGKVGAEAFF.

This chain joins TRBV7-3 and TRBJ2-2; TRBD1 aligns across 9 bases. V shed 2 bases, J shed 4 bases, and the junction held 5 bases outside the gene matches. Germline V gene sequence: CDR1 SGHTA, CDR2 FQGTGA. This CDR3 comprises 16 residues. This CDR3 is CASSLYRQGVTGELFF. Written as DNA, the CDR3 is TGTGCCAGCAGCTTATATCGACAGGGGGTCACCGGGGAGCTGTTTTTT.

V is TRBV6-5 and J is TRBJ1-2; 7 nucleotides match TRBD1. J gave up 8 bases and V 7 bases, and 4 bases lay outside the gene matches. Germline CDR1 MNHEY, CDR2 SVGAGI. The CDR3 consists of 11 residues. In nucleotides, the CDR3 is TGTGCCAGCAAAGACAGGGAGGGCTACACCTTC. Translating gives CASKDREGYTF.

This clone was counted a single time. The rearrangement links TRBV2 to TRBJ1-2, with D unclear. Germline V gene sequence: CDR1 SNHLY, CDR2 FYNNEI. The V end was cut by 2 bases, the J end by 2 bases, with 6 bases between. CDR3 length: 13 residues. CDR3 sequence: CASSEQANYGYTF. The CDR3 DNA is TGTGCCAGCAGTGAACAGGCAAACTATGGCTACACCTTC.

This chain uses TRBV9 with TRBJ2-7; 10 bases match TRBD2. J was trimmed by 1 base and V by 0 bases; bases with no gene match: 4. This CDR3 is 16 amino acids long. Germline loops: CDR1 SGDLS, CDR2 YYNGEE. CDR3: CASSVASSGSSYEQYF. In DNA form, the CDR3 reads TGTGCCAGCAGCGTAGCTTCTAGCGGGAGTTCCTACGAGCAGTACTTC.

This clone has ten or more counts. The V call is TRBV9, the J call TRBJ1-4; 9 positions match TRBD1. The germline CDR1 and CDR2 sequences are SGDLS and YYNGEE. Unmatched junction bases numbered 1, after V lost 0 bases and J lost 4 bases. The length of the CDR3 is 15 residues. The CDR3 here is CASSVGQGDNEKLFF. The CDR3 bases are TGTGCCAGCAGCGTAGGACAGGGGGATAATGAAAAACTGTTTTTT.

CDR3 amino acids: CASSGIDRLNEKLFF. In DNA form, the CDR3 reads TGTGCCAGCAGTGGAATTGACAGGCTTAATGAAAAACTGTTTTTT. The chain combines TRBV25-1 with TRBJ1-4, with D possibly being TRBD1 (6 bases). CDR1 is MGHDK, CDR2 SYGVNS, per germline. The CDR3 extends over 15 amino acids. V gave up 4 bases and J gave up 4 bases, with 13 bases separating them.

The chain combines TRBV27 with TRBJ2-7, with D perhaps TRBD1 (6 bases). Germline CDR1 and CDR2: MNHEY and SMNVEV (reference sequence). The CDR3 runs to 11 residues. V gave up 6 bases and J gave up 6 bases, with 9 bases separating them. CDR3 sequence: CASSLRGEQYF. In DNA, the CDR3 is TGTGCCAGCAGCCTCAGGGGCGAGCAGTACTTC.

The chain couples TRBV6-5 to TRBJ2-7, with a tentative D call TRBD2 (5 bases). Germline V gene data show CDR1 as MNHEY and CDR2 as SVGAGI. Trimming took off 6 bases at V and 3 bases at J, with 18 bases between the two ends. The CDR3 is 15 amino acids. The chain's CDR3 is CASRPLEAGDYEQYF. The DNA for the CDR3 is TGTGCCAGCAGGCCCCTCGAGGCGGGTGACTACGAGCAGTACTTC.

This rearrangement joins TRBV6-1 to TRBJ2-2, with D perhaps TRBD1 (5 bases). The germline CDR1 and CDR2 sequences are MNHNS and SASEGT. The CDR3 spans 16 residues. Trimming stripped 1 base from V and 4 bases from J, with 13 bases between. The CDR3 reads CASSEGWGKSTGELFF. Written as DNA, the CDR3 is TGTGCCAGCAGTGAAGGATGGGGCAAGTCCACCGGGGAGCTGTTTTTT.